This section outlines one TCR beta chain sequence together with its context. Its antigen remains unidentified. This entry comes from a study of cytomegalovirus exposure and HLA in healthy donors. Broader study findings: In an earlier analysis, most TCR beta V segments were productive about 87% or about 30% of the time. Accurate prediction of HLA-A and HLA-B alleles (for most subjects) was reportedly achieved from TCR beta sequences. Rare TCR sequences dominated, though some public TCRs recurred in many donors. The authors judged a highly shared variant cluster likely a sequencing artifact.

Germline lookup yields CDR1 GTSNPN and CDR2 SVGIG (reference sequence). This CDR3 is 14 amino acids long. The ends lost 8 bases at V and 3 bases at J; junction bases unmatched: 9. PCR used 60 Vbeta primers and 13 Jbeta primers. The method was immunoSEQ multiplex PCR; TCRdb's version includes in-frame clones alone and lacks a portion of them. The sample yields some 200,000 clones, roughly 83% seen once. The clonotype was recovered from a girl under 18 in good health and CMV-seronegative. Sequenced input: PBMCs. The genes are TRBV30 and TRBJ2-4; TRBD1 agrees at 8 bases. CDR3 residues: CAGGQGLGKNIQYF. CDR3 bases: TGTGCCGGTGGACAGGGCTTAGGCAAAAACATTCAGTACTTC.